This T cell receptor (beta chain) was sequenced in a study of blood T cell repertoires in COVID-19. The repertoire was sequenced with immunoSEQ multiplex PCR; TCRdb's copy has only in-frame clones and lacks some. The table shows roughly 120,000 clones, with roughly four fifths occurring only once. The germline V gene has CDR1 SGHRS and CDR2 YFSETQ. This CDR3 is built from 15 residues. Trimming pared 3 bases from V and 2 bases from J, leaving 14 bases between. The V gene is TRBV5-1, the J gene TRBJ1-1, with a tentative D call TRBD1 (6 bases). The sequencing sample was made of peripheral blood. This sequence was found in a man older than 75 with COVID-19, enrolled during active disease. The CDR3 region has the DNA TGCGCCAGCAGCTCTCCTGAACAGGGAAACACTGAAGCTTTCTTT. This gives the protein CASSSPEQGNTEAFF.